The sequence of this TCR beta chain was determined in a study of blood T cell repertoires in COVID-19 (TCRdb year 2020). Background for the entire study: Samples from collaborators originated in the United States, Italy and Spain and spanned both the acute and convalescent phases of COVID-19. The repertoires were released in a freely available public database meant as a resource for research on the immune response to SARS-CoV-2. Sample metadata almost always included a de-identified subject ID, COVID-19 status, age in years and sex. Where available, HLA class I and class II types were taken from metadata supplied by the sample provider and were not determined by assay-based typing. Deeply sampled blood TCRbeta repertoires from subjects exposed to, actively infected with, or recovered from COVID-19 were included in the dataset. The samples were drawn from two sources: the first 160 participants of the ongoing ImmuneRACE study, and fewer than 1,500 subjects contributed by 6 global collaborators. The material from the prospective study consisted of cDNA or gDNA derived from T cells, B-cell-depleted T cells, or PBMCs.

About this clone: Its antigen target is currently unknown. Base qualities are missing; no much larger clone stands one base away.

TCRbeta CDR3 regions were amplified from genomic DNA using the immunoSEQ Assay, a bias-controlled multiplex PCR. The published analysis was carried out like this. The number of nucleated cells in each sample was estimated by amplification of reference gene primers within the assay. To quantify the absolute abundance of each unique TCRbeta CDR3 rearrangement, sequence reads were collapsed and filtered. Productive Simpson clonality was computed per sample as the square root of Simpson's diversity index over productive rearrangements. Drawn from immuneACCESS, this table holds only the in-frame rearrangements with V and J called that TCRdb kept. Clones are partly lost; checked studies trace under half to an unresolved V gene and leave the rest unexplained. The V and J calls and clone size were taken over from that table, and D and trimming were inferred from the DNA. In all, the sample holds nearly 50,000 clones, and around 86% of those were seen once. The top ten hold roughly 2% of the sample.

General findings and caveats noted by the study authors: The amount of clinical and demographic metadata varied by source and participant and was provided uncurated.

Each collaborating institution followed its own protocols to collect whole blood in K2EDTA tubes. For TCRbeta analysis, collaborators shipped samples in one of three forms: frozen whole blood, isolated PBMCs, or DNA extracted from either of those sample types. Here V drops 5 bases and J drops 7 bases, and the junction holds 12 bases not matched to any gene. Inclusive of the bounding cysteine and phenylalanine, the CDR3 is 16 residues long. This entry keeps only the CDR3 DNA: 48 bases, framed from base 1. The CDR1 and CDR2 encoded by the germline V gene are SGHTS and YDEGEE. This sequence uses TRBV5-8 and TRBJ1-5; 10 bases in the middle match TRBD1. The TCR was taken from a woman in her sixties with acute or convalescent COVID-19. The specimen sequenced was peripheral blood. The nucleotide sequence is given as TGTGCCAGCAGTTTTGTTATCGGGACAGGGGCCCAGCCCCAGCATTTT. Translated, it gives CASSFVIGTGAQPQHF.